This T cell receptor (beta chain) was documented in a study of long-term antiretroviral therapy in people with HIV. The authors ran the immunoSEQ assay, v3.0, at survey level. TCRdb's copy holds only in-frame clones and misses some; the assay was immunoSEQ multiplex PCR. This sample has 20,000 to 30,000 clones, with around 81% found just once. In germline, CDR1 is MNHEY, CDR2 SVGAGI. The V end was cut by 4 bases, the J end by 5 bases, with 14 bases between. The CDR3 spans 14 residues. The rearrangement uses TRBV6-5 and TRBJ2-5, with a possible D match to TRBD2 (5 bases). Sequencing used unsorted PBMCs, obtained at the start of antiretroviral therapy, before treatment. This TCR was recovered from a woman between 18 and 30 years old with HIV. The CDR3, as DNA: TGTGCCAGCAGTTTCAACAGCGGCGGGGAGACCCAGTACTTC. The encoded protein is CASSFNSGGETQYF.